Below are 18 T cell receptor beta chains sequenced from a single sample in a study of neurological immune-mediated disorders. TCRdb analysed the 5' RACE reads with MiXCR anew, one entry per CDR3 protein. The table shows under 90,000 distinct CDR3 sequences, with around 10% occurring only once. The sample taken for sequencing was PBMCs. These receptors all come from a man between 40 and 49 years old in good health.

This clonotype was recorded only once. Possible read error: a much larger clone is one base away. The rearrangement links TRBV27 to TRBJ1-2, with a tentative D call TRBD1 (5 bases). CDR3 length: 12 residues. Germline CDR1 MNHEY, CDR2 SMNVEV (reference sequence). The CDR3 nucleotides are TGTGTCAGCAAGGGCAGGGTGGATGGCTACACCTTC. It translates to CVSKGRVDGYTF.

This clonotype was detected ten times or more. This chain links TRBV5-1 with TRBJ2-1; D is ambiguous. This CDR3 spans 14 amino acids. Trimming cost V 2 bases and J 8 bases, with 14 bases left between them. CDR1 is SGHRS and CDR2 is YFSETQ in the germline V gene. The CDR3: CASSLTPSYDEQFF. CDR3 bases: TGCGCCAGCAGCTTAACTCCCTCTTACGATGAGCAGTTCTTC. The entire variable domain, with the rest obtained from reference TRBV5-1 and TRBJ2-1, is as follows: KAGVTQTPRYLIKTRGQQVTLSCSPISGHRSVSWYQQTPGQGLQFLFEYFSETQRNKGNFPGRFSGRQFSNSRSEMNVSTLELGDSALYLCASSLTPSYDEQFFGPGTRLTVL.

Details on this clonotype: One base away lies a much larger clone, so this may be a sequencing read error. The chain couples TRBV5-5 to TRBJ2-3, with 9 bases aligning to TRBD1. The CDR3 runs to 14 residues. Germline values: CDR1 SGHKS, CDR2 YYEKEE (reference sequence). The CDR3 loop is CANSSTGGSDTQYF. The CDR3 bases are TGTGCCAACAGCTCAACAGGGGGCTCAGATACGCAGTATTTT.

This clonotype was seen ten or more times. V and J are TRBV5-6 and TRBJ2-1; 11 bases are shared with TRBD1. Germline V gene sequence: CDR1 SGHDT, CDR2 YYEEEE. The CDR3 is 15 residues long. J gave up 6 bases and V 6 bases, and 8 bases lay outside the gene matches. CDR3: CASTNWDRGINEQFF. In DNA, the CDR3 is TGTGCCAGCACCAATTGGGACAGGGGGATCAATGAGCAGTTCTTC.

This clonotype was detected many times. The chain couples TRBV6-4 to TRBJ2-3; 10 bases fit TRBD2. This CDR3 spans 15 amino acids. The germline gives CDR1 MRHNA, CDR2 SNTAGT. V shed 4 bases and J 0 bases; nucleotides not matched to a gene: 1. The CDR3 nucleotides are TGTGCCAGCAGTGCGACTAGCGGGAGCACAGATACGCAGTATTTT. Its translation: CASSATSGSTDTQYF.

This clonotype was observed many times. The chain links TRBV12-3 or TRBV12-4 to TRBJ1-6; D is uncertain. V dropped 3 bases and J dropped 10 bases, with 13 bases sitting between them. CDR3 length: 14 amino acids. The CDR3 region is CASSLGQLGSPLHF. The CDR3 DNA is TGTGCCAGCAGTTTGGGCCAACTAGGATCACCCCTCCACTTT.

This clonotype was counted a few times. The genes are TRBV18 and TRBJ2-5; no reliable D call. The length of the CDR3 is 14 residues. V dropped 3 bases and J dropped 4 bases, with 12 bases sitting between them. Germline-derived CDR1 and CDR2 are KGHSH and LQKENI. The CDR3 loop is CASSPAEIRETQYF. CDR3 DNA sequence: TGTGCCAGCTCACCCGCCGAGATACGAGAGACCCAGTACTTC.

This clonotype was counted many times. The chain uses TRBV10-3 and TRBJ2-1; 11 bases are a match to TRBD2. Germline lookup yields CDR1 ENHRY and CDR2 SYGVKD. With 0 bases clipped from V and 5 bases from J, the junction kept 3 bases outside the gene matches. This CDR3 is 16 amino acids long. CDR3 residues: CAISESATSGDNEQFF. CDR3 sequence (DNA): TGTGCCATCAGTGAGTCGGCGACTAGCGGGGACAATGAGCAGTTCTTC.

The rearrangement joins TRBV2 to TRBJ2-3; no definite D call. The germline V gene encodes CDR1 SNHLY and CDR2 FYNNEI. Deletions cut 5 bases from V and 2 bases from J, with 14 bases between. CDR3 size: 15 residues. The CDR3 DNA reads TGTGCCAGCAGTTTCGACGGAAACCCCACAGATACGCAGTATTTT. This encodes CASSFDGNPTDTQYF.

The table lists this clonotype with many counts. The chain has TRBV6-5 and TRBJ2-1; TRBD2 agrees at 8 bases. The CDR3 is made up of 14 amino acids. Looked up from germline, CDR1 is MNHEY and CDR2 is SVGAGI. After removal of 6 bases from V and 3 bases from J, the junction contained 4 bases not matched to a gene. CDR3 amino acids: CASSELAVYNEQFF. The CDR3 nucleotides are TGTGCCAGCAGCGAACTAGCGGTCTACAATGAGCAGTTCTTC.

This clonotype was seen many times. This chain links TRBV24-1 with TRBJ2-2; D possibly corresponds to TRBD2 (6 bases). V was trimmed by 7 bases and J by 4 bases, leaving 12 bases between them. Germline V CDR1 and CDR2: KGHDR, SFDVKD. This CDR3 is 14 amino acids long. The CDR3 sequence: CATRERGGTGELFF. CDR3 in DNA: TGTGCCACCAGGGAAAGGGGAGGCACCGGGGAGCTGTTTTTT.

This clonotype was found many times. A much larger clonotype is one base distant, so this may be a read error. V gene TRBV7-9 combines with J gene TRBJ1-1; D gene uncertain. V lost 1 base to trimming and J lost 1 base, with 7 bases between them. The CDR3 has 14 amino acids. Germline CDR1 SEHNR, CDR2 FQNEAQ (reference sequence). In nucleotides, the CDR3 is TGTGCCAGCAGCTTAGGGGAAGGGAACACTGAAGCTTTCTTT. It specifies CASSLGEGNTEAFF.

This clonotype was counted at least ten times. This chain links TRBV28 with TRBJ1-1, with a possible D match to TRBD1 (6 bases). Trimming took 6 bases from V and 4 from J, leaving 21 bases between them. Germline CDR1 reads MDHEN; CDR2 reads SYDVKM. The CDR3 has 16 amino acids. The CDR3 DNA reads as TGTGCCAGCAGCCTCCTCGACAGGACAGTGGTCACTGAAGCTTTCTTT. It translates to CASSLLDRTVVTEAFF.

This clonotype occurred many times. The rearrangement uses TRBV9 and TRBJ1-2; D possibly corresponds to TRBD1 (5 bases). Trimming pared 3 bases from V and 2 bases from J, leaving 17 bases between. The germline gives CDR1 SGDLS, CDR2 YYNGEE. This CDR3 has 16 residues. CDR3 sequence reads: CASSGPRGGRNYGYTF. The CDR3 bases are TGTGCCAGCAGCGGACCGCGGGGGGGGAGGAACTATGGCTACACCTTC. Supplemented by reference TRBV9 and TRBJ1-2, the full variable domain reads DSGVTQTPKHLITATGQRVTLRCSPRSGDLSVYWYQQSLDQGLQFLIQYYNGEERAKGNILERFSAQQFPDLHSELNLSSLELGDSALYFCASSGPRGGRNYGYTFGSGTRLTVV.

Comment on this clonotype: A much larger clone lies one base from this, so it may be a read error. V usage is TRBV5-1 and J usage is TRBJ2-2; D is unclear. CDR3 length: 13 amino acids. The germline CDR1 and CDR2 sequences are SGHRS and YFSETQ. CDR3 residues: CACSPGDTGELFF. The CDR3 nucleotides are TGCGCCTGCAGCCCTGGGGACACCGGGGAGCTGTTTTTT. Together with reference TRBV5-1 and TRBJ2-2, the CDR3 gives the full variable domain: KAGVTQTPRYLIKTRGQQVTLSCSPISGHRSVSWYQQTPGQGLQFLFEYFSETQRNKGNFPGRFSGRQFSNSRSEMNVSTLELGDSALYLCACSPGDTGELFFGEGSRLTVL.

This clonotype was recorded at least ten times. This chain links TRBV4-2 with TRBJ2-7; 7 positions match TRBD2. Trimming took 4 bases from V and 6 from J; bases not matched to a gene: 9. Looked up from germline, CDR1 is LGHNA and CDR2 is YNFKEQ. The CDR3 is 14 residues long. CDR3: CASSREGGASEQYF. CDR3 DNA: TGTGCCAGCAGCCGAGAGGGAGGGGCCTCCGAGCAGTACTTC.

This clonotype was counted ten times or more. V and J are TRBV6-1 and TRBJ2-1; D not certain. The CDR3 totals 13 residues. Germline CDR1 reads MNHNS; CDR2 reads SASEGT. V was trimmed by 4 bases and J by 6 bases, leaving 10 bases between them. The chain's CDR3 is CASSATEFNEQFF. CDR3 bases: TGTGCCAGCAGTGCAACAGAGTTCAATGAGCAGTTCTTC.

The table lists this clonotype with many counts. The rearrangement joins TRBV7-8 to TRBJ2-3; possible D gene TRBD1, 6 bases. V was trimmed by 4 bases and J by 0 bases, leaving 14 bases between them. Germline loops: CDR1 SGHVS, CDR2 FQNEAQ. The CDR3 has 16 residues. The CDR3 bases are TGTGCCAGCAGCTCGTTAGGGGGTTTTAGCACAGATACGCAGTATTTT. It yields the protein CASSSLGGFSTDTQYF.